One sample yielded the 9 T cell receptor beta chains listed below, sequenced in a study of T-cell reconstitution after alpha-beta-depleted transplantation in children. Molecular barcoding with unique molecular identifiers was used for the TCRbeta library. TCRdb reprocessed the PCR reads via MiXCR and lists one record per CDR3 protein. The sample includes about 110,000 distinct CDR3 sequences, roughly 23% seen only once; the top ten take roughly a tenth. Source: PBMCs, mostly from graft donor cells, taken 180 days after TCRalphabeta/CD19-depleted stem cell transplant. All receptors derive from a male patient aged 2-10 years who had a stem cell transplant for chronic granulomatous disease, so the T cells may come from the graft donor.

This clonotype was seen at least ten times. V gene TRBV20-1 combines with J gene TRBJ2-3; TRBD2 agrees at 7 bases. Unmatched junction bases numbered 6, after V lost 3 bases and J lost 6 bases. Germline CDR1 is DFQATT and CDR2 is SNEGSKA (reference sequence). This CDR3 is 13 amino acids long. The CDR3 coding sequence is TGCAGTGCTAGGGGTAGCGGGCTGGATACGCAGTATTTT. Its translation is CSARGSGLDTQYF.

This clonotype was recorded many times. This chain uses TRBV20-1 with TRBJ2-1, with no clear D. Per germline, CDR1 DFQATT and CDR2 SNEGSKA (reference sequence). The length of the CDR3 is 13 residues. CDR3 bases: TGCAGCGTCTCGGATTTAAAGTTTAGTGAGCAGTTCTTC. This gives the protein CSVSDLKFSEQFF.

The chain joins TRBV12-3 or TRBV12-4 to TRBJ2-5; TRBD1 is a possible D gene (6 bases). With 5 bases removed from V and 5 bases from J, the gap between germline ends came to 21 bases. The CDR3 length is 16 residues. As DNA, the CDR3 is TGTGCCAGCAGTCGACCTACCAGCAGGGGTGGCGAGACCCAGTACTTC. Translation gives CASSRPTSRGGETQYF.

This clonotype has a count of ten or more. The chain links TRBV20-1 to TRBJ2-4; TRBD2 matches 10 bases. The V gene end was trimmed by 0 bases and the J gene end by 6 bases; junction bases not matched to a gene: 11. Germline-derived CDR1 and CDR2 are DFQATT and SNEGSKA (reference sequence). The CDR3 spans 17 residues. CDR3 loop: CSARDRSGRAARNIQYF. The CDR3 DNA follows: TGCAGTGCTAGAGATCGGAGCGGGAGGGCGGCTAGAAACATTCAGTACTTC.

This clonotype was observed at least ten times. The chain employs TRBV14 and TRBJ1-6, with 7 bases that match TRBD1. The CDR3 is 15 amino acids. Germline CDR1 SGHDN, CDR2 FVKESK. The J segment lost 10 bases and the V segment lost 2 bases, leaving 8 bases of the junction unmatched. The CDR3 here is CASSQLTGTISPLHF. The CDR3, as DNA: TGTGCCAGCAGCCAACTGACAGGGACGATATCACCCCTCCACTTT.

The J gene is TRBJ2-5, the V gene TRBV20-1; 8 bases fit TRBD1. J was trimmed by 5 bases and V by 5 bases; bases with no gene match: 10. Germline-derived CDR1 and CDR2 are DFQATT and SNEGSKA (reference sequence). The CDR3 covers 14 residues. CDR3 nucleotides: TGCAGTGCTGGAATCCAGGGGGCGCGGGAGACCCAGTACTTC. This gives the protein CSAGIQGARETQYF.

About this clonotype itself: The junction and the germline gene differ at one end; a read error may be behind it. The rearrangement uses TRBV5-1 and TRBJ2-3; possible D gene TRBD2, 6 bases. Germline V gene data show CDR1 as SGHRS and CDR2 as YFSETQ. This CDR3 has 16 residues. In DNA form, the CDR3 reads TGCTCCAGCAGCTTGGGTTTAGCGGCTAGCACAGATACGCAGTATTTT. This sequence encodes CSSSLGLAASTDTQYF.

The chain couples TRBV27 to TRBJ2-7, with 7 bases aligning to TRBD1. Germline loops: CDR1 MNHEY, CDR2 SMNVEV (reference sequence). V gave up 10 bases and J gave up 2 bases; unmatched junction bases: 2. The CDR3 spans 11 residues. The CDR3 here is CAIGQAYEQYF. The CDR3 nucleotides are TGTGCCATCGGACAGGCCTACGAGCAGTACTTC.

This clonotype came up many times. The gene calls are TRBV19 and TRBJ1-2; D may be TRBD1 (5 bases). V was pared by 5 bases and J by 3 bases, with 13 bases between. Germline loops: CDR1 LNHDA, CDR2 SQIVND (reference sequence). CDR3 length equals 14 residues. CDR3: CASSRNDRDYGYTF. The CDR3, as DNA: TGTGCCAGTAGTCGAAATGACAGAGACTATGGCTACACCTTC.